The clone carrying this TCR beta chain has at least ten counts. The antigen is not known. The record originates from a study of read filtering for tumor transcriptome and immune sequencing. Germline loops: CDR1 SGHDN, CDR2 FVKESK. The length of the CDR3 is 14 residues. Trimming took off 4 bases at V and 9 bases at J, with 15 bases between the two ends. Study results and limitations: Correlation between methods rose after single-read clonotypes were removed. Single-read clonotypes: roughly 82% of IR-seq clonotypes (approximately 4% of reads), more than 70% of RNA-seq clonotypes (nearly 45% of reads).

From around 0.4 ug of RNA, a library with molecular barcoded alpha/delta and beta/gamma adaptors was made. A single record per CDR3 protein comes from TCRdb applying MiXCR to the reads. The data contain around 130,000 distinct CDR3 sequences, under 15% of them seen just once; the ten biggest clones take up about 11%. The sequence derives from a donor over 35 with multiple myeloma. The chain is built from TRBV14 and TRBJ2-2, with D unresolved. The sequenced sample was a population of CD138-negative cells sorted from bone marrow. CDR3 sequence (DNA): TGTGCCAGCAGCCGAACCATGGGTCGTAGGGAGCTGTTTTTT. It yields the protein CASSRTMGRRELFF.